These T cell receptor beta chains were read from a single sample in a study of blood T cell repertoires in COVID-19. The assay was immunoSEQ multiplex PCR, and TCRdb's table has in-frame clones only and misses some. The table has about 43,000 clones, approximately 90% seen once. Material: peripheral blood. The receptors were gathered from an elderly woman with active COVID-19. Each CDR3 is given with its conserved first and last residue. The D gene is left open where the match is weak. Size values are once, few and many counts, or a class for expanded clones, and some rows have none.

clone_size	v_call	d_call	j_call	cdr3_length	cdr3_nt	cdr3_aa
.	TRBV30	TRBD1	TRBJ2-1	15	TGTGCCTGGAGCGGGGACAGGGTGTTTTTCAATGAGCAGTTCTTC	CAWSGDRVFFNEQFF
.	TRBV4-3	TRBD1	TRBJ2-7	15	TGCGCCAGCAGCAAAGACAGGGGAATGGGCTACGAGCAGTACTTC	CASSKDRGMGYEQYF
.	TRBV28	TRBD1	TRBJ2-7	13	TGTGCCAGTCGACAGGGGGTAACCAACGAGCAGTACTTC	CASRQGVTNEQYF
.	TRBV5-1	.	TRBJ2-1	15	TGCGCCAGCAGCTTGGAGAGACACGAATACAATGAGCAGTTCTTC	CASSLERHEYNEQFF
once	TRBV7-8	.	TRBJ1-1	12	TGTGCCAGCAGCTCGGCCGGGGAGAGAGCTTTCTTT	CASSSAGERAFF
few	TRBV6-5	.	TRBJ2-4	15	TGTGCCAGCAGCCTAAGACAGGCGTACAAAAACATTCAGTACTTC	CASSLRQAYKNIQYF
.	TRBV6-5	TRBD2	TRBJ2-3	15	TGTGCCAGCAGTTTCAGCGGGAGAACCACAGATACGCAGTATTTT	CASSFSGRTTDTQYF
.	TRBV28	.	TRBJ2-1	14	TGTGCCAGCAGTTTGTATCAGGCCAACAATGAGCAGTTCTTC	CASSLYQANNEQFF
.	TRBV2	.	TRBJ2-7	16	TGTGCCAGCAGTGAAGGCAGGCCCATACATCCCTACGAGCAGTACTTC	CASSEGRPIHPYEQYF
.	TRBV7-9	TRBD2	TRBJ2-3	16	TGTGCCAGCAGAAAACCGACTAGCGGGGGGAGGGATACGCAGTATTTT	CASRKPTSGGRDTQYF
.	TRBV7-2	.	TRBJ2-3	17	TGTGCCAGCAGCCCCGAACCCGCCGTTTTAGGGGGAGATACGCAGTATTTT	CASSPEPAVLGGDTQYF
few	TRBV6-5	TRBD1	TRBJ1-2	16	TGTGCCAGCAGTTCAGCCGACAGGGGGCGCATTGGTGGCTACACCTTC	CASSSADRGRIGGYTF
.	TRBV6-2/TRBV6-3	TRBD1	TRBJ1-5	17	TGTGCCAGCAGTACCGGACAGGGGGGAATAGTTAATCAGCCCCAGCATTTT	CASSTGQGGIVNQPQHF
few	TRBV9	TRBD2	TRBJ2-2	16	TGTGCCAGCAGCGCGGACCCAAGCGGGGTCACCGGGGAGCTGTTTTTT	CASSADPSGVTGELFF
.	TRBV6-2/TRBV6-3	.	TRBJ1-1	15	TGTGCCAGCAGTTCTCAGGGGACCATGAACACTGAAGCTTTCTTT	CASSSQGTMNTEAFF
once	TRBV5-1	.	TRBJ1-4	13	TGCGCCAGCAGCTTGGGAGGTAATGAAAAACTGTTTTTT	CASSLGGNEKLFF
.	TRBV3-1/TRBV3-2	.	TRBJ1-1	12	TGTGCCAGCAGCCAGGGGAGGTATGAAGCTTTCTTT	CASSQGRYEAFF
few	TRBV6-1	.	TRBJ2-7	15	TGTGCCAGCAGTGAACAGGGTTTAGGCCCCTACGAGCAGTACTTC	CASSEQGLGPYEQYF
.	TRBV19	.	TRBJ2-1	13	TGTGCCAGTACCAACAGGGCCTACAATGAGCAGTTCTTC	CASTNRAYNEQFF
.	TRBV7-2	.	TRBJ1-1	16	TGTGCCAGCAGCCTAAGGATCGGGGATGCGAACACTGAAGCTTTCTTT	CASSLRIGDANTEAFF
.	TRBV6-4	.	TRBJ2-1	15	TGTGCCAGCAGTGATCAGGGGGGCCCTTACAATGAGCAGTTCTTC	CASSDQGGPYNEQFF
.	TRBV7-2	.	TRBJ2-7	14	TGTGCCAGCAGCTTAGCGGATGGGGGGGCACAGCAGTACTTC	CASSLADGGAQQYF
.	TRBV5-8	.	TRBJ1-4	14	TGTGCCAGCAGCTTAGGGGTGGCGTTAGAAAAACTGTTTTTT	CASSLGVALEKLFF
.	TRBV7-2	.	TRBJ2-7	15	TGTGCCAGCAGCAACCGGGCCAGGGTAGCCTACGAGCAGTACTTC	CASSNRARVAYEQYF
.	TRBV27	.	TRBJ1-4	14	TGTGCCAGCAGTCTGTCGGTTGGGGAGGTAAAACTGTTTTTT	CASSLSVGEVKLFF
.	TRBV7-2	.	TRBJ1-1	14	TGTGCCAGCAGCTTAGAAGGTGCCCAGGGAAAGACTTTCTTT	CASSLEGAQGKTFF
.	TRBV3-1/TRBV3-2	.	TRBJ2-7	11	TGTGCCAGCAGCCAATGGCACGAGCAGTACTTC	CASSQWHEQYF
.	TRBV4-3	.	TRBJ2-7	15	TGCGCCAGCAGCCAAGACGTAACGGGTTCCTACGAGCAGTACTTC	CASSQDVTGSYEQYF
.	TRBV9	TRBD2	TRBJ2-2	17	TGTGCCAGCAGCGTAGGGGCTAGCGGGGGGAACACCGGGGAGCTGTTTTTT	CASSVGASGGNTGELFF
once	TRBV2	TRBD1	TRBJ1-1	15	TGTGCCACTAAAGGGGGACAGGGGGCGCTAGCTGAAGCTTTCTTT	CATKGGQGALAEAFF
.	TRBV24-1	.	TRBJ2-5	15	TGTGCCACCAGTGATTTATTAGGGGGTACCGAGACCCAGTACTTC	CATSDLLGGTETQYF
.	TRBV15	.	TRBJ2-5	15	TGTGCCACCAGCAGAGAAGCAGCAGGCGATGAGACCCAGTACTTC	CATSREAAGDETQYF
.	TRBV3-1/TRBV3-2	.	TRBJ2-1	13	TGTGCCAGCAGCCGACAGCGGGCCCTTGAGCAGTTCTTC	CASSRQRALEQFF
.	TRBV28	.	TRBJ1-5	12	TGTGCCAGCAGTTCAGGCAATCAGCCCCAGCATTTT	CASSSGNQPQHF
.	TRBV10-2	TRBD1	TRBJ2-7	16	TGCGCCAGCACAGAGTCGGGACAGGAGCCTTCCTACGAGCAGTACTTC	CASTESGQEPSYEQYF
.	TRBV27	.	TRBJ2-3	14	TGTGCCAGCAGCCCCACCTCGGCAGGGTCTACGCAGTATTTT	CASSPTSAGSTQYF
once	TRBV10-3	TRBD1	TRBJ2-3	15	TGTGCCATCAGTGAGCGACAGGGGGGGACAGATACGCAGTATTTT	CAISERQGGTDTQYF
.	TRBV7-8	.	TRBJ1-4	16	TGTGCCAGCAGCTTAGTAGTGGGGGGGACTAATGAAAAACTGTTTTTT	CASSLVVGGTNEKLFF
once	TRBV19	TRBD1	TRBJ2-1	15	TGTGCCAGTAGGGACAGGGGGCTGGGGTACAATGAGCAGTTCTTC	CASRDRGLGYNEQFF
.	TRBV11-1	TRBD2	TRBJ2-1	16	TGTGCCAGCAGCCATGCCGGGGACTACCCCTACAATGAGCAGTTCTTC	CASSHAGDYPYNEQFF
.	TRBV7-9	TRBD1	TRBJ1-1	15	TGTGCCAGCAGCTTAGGAGGGGGCGCAGGGGATTTTGCTTTCTTT	CASSLGGGAGDFAFF
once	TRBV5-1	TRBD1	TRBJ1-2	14	TGCGCCAGCAGCTTGGGGACAGGGGGCGATGGCTACACCTTC	CASSLGTGGDGYTF
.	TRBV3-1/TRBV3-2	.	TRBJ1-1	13	TGTGCCAGCAGCCGAACACCGGAGACTGAAGCTTTCTTT	CASSRTPETEAFF
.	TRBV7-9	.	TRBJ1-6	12	TGTGCCAGCAGCCTTATCGGTTCACCCCTCCACTTT	CASSLIGSPLHF
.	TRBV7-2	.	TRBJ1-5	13	TGTGCCAGCAGCTTAGCTCCGGATCAGCCCCAGCATTTT	CASSLAPDQPQHF
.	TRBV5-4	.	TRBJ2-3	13	TGTGCCAGCAGCCTCTCGGGGACAGATACGCAGTATTTT	CASSLSGTDTQYF
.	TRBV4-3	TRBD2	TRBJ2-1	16	TGCGCCAGCAGCCAAAACCCCCGGGGGGCCTACAATGAGCAGTTCTTC	CASSQNPRGAYNEQFF
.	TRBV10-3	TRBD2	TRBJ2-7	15	TGTGCCATCAGATCCGGGACTAGCGGGAACTACGAGCAGTACTTC	CAIRSGTSGNYEQYF
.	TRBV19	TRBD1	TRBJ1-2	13	TGTGCCAGTAGTATGGGACAGGACTATGGCTACACCTTC	CASSMGQDYGYTF
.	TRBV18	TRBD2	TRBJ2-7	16	TGTGCCAGCTCACCACCACGGGGGGGAAGCTCCTACGAGCAGTACTTC	CASSPPRGGSSYEQYF
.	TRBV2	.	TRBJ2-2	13	TGTGCCAGCATAGCGGAAGTTACCGGGGAGCTGTTTTTT	CASIAEVTGELFF
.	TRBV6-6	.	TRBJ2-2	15	TGTGCCAGCAGCCAGGTTGGGCGGGGCACCGGGGAGCTGTTTTTT	CASSQVGRGTGELFF
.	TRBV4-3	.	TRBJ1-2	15	TGCGCCAGCAGCCAAGATATTGCCAGGGGATATGGCTACACCTTC	CASSQDIARGYGYTF
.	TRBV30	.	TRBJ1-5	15	TGTGCCTGGAGCCCGGGGCTCCAGGGGAATCAGCCCCAGCATTTT	CAWSPGLQGNQPQHF
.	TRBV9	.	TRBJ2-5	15	TGTGCCAGCAGCGGAAACCAACAGGGCTGGGAGACCCAGTACTTC	CASSGNQQGWETQYF
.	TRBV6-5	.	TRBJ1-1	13	TGTGCCAGCCGGATCTCGGAGGTCCCCGAAGCTTTCTTT	CASRISEVPEAFF
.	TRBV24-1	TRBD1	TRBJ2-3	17	TGTGCCACCAGTGATGCCGCAGGACAGGGGGCCAAAGATACGCAGTATTTT	CATSDAAGQGAKDTQYF
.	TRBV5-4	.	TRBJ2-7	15	TGTGCCAGCAGCATCGGACTAGTAGGGGGACGAGAGCAGTACTTC	CASSIGLVGGREQYF
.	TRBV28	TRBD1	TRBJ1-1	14	TGTGCCAGCAGTCCAGGGGGAGGAAACACTGAAGCTTTCTTT	CASSPGGGNTEAFF
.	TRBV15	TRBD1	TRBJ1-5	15	TGTGCCACCAGCATTGACAGGGTGACAGGACAGCCCCAGCATTTT	CATSIDRVTGQPQHF